This T cell receptor (beta chain) comes out of a study of cytomegalovirus exposure and HLA in healthy donors. Points from the study as a whole: The sole available immune exposure information was CMV serostatus.

Primers: 60 Vbeta forward and 13 Jbeta reverse. The repertoire was sequenced with immunoSEQ multiplex PCR; TCRdb's copy has only in-frame clones and lacks some. The sample consists of some 56,000 clones, 80% of them appearing once. Only a few counts were recorded for this clone. Its antigen is unknown. Trimming removed 2 bases at V and 6 bases at J, with 4 bases between. This CDR3 is built from 11 residues. Germline loops: CDR1 MNHEY, CDR2 SVGAGI. The origin of this receptor is a middle-aged woman in good health and CMV-seronegative. This rearrangement joins TRBV6-5 to TRBJ1-1; no clear D gene. What was sequenced was PBMCs. CDR3 amino acids: CASSYGPEAFF. CDR3 nucleotide sequence: TGTGCCAGCAGTTACGGCCCTGAAGCTTTCTTT.